The 25 T cell receptor beta chains below were found in one sample sequenced in a study of blood T cell repertoires in COVID-19. Assay: immunoSEQ multiplex PCR; the TCRdb copy retains only in-frame clones and omits some. The data show 13,000 to 15,000 clones, 80% to 90% seen once. Sequencing used peripheral blood. The source of these receptors is a man aged 50-59 years with active COVID-19.

This chain connects TRBV3-1 (or the pseudogene TRBV3-2) to TRBJ2-5; the match to TRBD2 covers 7 bases. In germline, CDR1 is LGHDT, CDR2 YNNKEL (reference sequence). The CDR3 is 13 residues long. With V trimmed by 2 bases and J by 5 bases, 2 bases remained unmatched. CDR3 loop: CASSQWEGETQYF. CDR3 in DNA: TGTGCCAGCAGCCAATGGGAGGGGGAGACCCAGTACTTC.

This chain links TRBV18 with TRBJ1-5; D not certain. The CDR3 runs to 13 residues. The germline gives CDR1 KGHSH, CDR2 LQKENI. V was trimmed by 3 bases and J by 4 bases, leaving 7 bases between them. The CDR3 DNA is TGTGCCAGCTCACCCTACCCAAATCAGCCCCAGCATTTT. It specifies CASSPYPNQPQHF.

The V gene is TRBV10-3, the J gene TRBJ1-2; 8 bases match TRBD1. This CDR3 contains 15 residues. CDR1 ENHRY and CDR2 SYGVKD come from the germline V gene. The V segment lost 8 bases and the J segment 1 base; nucleotides outside the gene matches: 9. Written as DNA, the CDR3 is TGTGCCATCTCTTCCGGGACAGGTTTTAACTATGGCTACACCTTC. This encodes CAISSGTGFNYGYTF.

The chain links TRBV29-1 to TRBJ2-7, with a tentative D call TRBD1 (5 bases). Trimming pared 7 bases from V and 3 bases from J, leaving 19 bases between. Germline V gene data show CDR1 as SQVTM and CDR2 as ANQGSEA. This CDR3 region has 14 residues. CDR3 nucleotide sequence: TGCAGCGCCAAGGGGCAGGCATTAAGCTACGAGCAGTACTTC. It codes for CSAKGQALSYEQYF.

The V and J genes are TRBV19 and TRBJ1-5; D is uncertain. CDR1 is LNHDA, CDR2 SQIVND, per germline (reference sequence). The ends were cut back, 6 bases at V and 4 bases at J, with 16 bases in the middle. This CDR3 comprises 15 residues. This CDR3 is CASRPTIGSNQPQHF. As DNA, the CDR3 is TGTGCCAGTAGGCCGACAATTGGGAGTAATCAGCCCCAGCATTTT.

The genes are TRBV27 and TRBJ2-3; D remains unclear. CDR1 and CDR2 (germline): MNHEY, SMNVEV (reference sequence). Trimming took off 5 bases at V and 6 bases at J, with 12 bases between the two ends. This CDR3 contains 13 residues. The CDR3 DNA reads as TGTGCCAGCAGTACGACTGTTTGGGATACGCAGTATTTT. Its translation: CASSTTVWDTQYF.

In DNA form, the CDR3 reads TGTGCCAGCAGCCAAAGACTAGCGGGGGCGAACACCGGGGAGCTGTTTTTT. Translating gives CASSQRLAGANTGELFF. The V gene is TRBV4-2, the J gene TRBJ2-2; the match to TRBD2 covers 12 bases. The germline V gene encodes CDR1 LGHNA and CDR2 YNFKEQ. This CDR3 spans 17 amino acids. V shed 2 bases, J shed 0 bases, and the junction held 1 base outside the gene matches.

This chain connects TRBV2 to TRBJ1-1, with D uncertain. V was clipped by 6 bases and J by 0 bases, with 11 bases between them. The CDR3 runs 14 residues. Germline V gene data show CDR1 as SNHLY and CDR2 as FYNNEI. The CDR3 spells CASRETDLNTEAFF. CDR3 bases: TGTGCCAGCAGGGAGACCGACCTGAACACTGAAGCTTTCTTT. The full variable domain, rest sourced from reference TRBV2 and TRBJ1-1, is EPEVTQTPSHQVTQMGQEVILRCVPISNHLYFYWYRQILGQKVEFLVSFYNNEISEKSEIFDDQFSVERPDGSNFTLKIRSTKLEDSAMYFCASRETDLNTEAFFGQGTRLTVV.

The gene calls are TRBV5-1 and TRBJ1-1; D ambiguous. Trimming took off 4 bases at V and 5 bases at J, with 24 bases between the two ends. Germline loops: CDR1 SGHRS, CDR2 YFSETQ. This CDR3 has 17 residues. The CDR3 region has the DNA TGCGCCAGCAGCCCCTACCTGTCCGGAGGCTCTGGTACTGAAGCTTTCTTT. Its protein product is CASSPYLSGGSGTEAFF.

The rearrangement links TRBV27 to TRBJ2-2, with 10 bases lining up with TRBD1. After removal of 3 bases from V and 6 bases from J, the junction contained 10 bases not matched to a gene. The length of the CDR3 is 17 residues. The germline V gene has CDR1 MNHEY and CDR2 SMNVEV (reference sequence). The CDR3 region has the DNA TGTGCCAGCAGTTTGATGTCCGGGACAGGGGTATCCGGGGAGCTGTTTTTT. The encoded protein is CASSLMSGTGVSGELFF.

This clone came up a few times. The rearrangement links TRBV2 to TRBJ2-2; TRBD1 might be the D (5 bases). The germline CDR1 and CDR2 sequences are SNHLY and FYNNEI. The CDR3 runs to 15 residues. Between the trimmed V and J ends, which lost 4 bases and 5 bases, there was a span of 14 bases. The chain's CDR3 is CASSVGRERTGELFF. Written as DNA, the CDR3 is TGTGCCAGCAGTGTGGGCAGGGAACGGACCGGGGAGCTGTTTTTT.

The chain is built from TRBV21-1 and TRBJ2-1; TRBD2 is taken as the D call from the table, unchecked against the DNA. TRBV21-1 is deemed a pseudogene. This CDR3 comprises 15 residues. This CDR3 is CASSTLAGDYNEQFF. The CDR3, as DNA: TGTGCCAGCAGTACGTTAGCGGGAGACTACAATGAGCAGTTCTTC.

This chain uses TRBV15 with TRBJ2-5; 8 bases align to TRBD1. Germline V gene sequence: CDR1 LNHNV, CDR2 YYDKDF (reference sequence). CDR3 length: 15 residues. V gave up 6 bases and J gave up 4 bases; unmatched junction bases: 10. CDR3 sequence (DNA): TGTGCCACCAGGATACGGGACACAGGGGGAGAGACCCAGTACTTC. Translating it yields CATRIRDTGGETQYF.

The count of this clone is one. V and J are TRBV20-1 and TRBJ1-1; 7 bases are a match to TRBD1. The CDR3 length is 13 residues. From germline, CDR1 is DFQATT and CDR2 SNEGSKA (reference sequence). The trim removed 3 bases at V and 4 bases at J, leaving 5 bases unmatched. The CDR3 DNA sequence: TGCAGTGCTAGTACAGGGGAGAGCACTGAAGCTTTCTTT. Translating gives CSASTGESTEAFF.

This clone was found once. The chain carries TRBV27 and TRBJ2-2; D call uncertain. Trimming stripped 6 bases from V and 6 bases from J, with 11 bases between. Looked up from germline, CDR1 is MNHEY and CDR2 is SMNVEV (reference sequence). The CDR3 is 13 amino acids. The CDR3 coding sequence is TGTGCCAGCAGCGTTCTCGAGGCCGGGGAGCTGTTTTTT. This translates into CASSVLEAGELFF.

The sample holds a few counts of this clone. The gene calls are TRBV7-9 and TRBJ1-1, with TRBD1 matching over 8 bases. This CDR3 is 13 amino acids long. J was trimmed by 7 bases and V by 6 bases; bases with no gene match: 7. The V gene's germline CDR1 is SEHNR and CDR2 FQNEAQ (reference sequence). The CDR3 loop reads CASSRTGLSEAFF. CDR3 DNA sequence: TGTGCCAGCAGTCGGACAGGGTTGAGTGAAGCTTTCTTT.

The chain combines TRBV12-3 or TRBV12-4 with TRBJ2-1; perhaps TRBD2 as D (5 bases). V lost 8 bases and J 0 bases, leaving 8 bases between the germline ends. The CDR3 runs to 13 residues. The CDR3 sequence: CASCGLSYNEQFF. For the CDR3, the DNA is TGTGCCAGCTGTGGACTCTCCTACAATGAGCAGTTCTTC.

The CDR3 DNA reads as TGTGCCAGCAGCCAGCAGACAGGGTATAGCAATCAGCCCCAGCATTTT. Its protein is CASSQQTGYSNQPQHF. The V call is TRBV7-9, the J call TRBJ1-5, with TRBD1 matching over 7 bases. The CDR3 consists of 16 residues. Germline trimming cut 5 bases from V and 0 bases from J; bases unmatched to any gene: 7. Germline assignment: CDR1 SEHNR and CDR2 FQNEAQ (reference sequence).

V is TRBV5-4 and J is TRBJ1-2; 7 nucleotides align to TRBD1. This CDR3 contains 13 residues. CDR1 is SGHNT, CDR2 YYREEE, per germline (reference sequence). V shed 5 bases, J shed 6 bases, and the junction held 7 bases outside the gene matches. The CDR3 loop reads CASSLDRRDGYTF. The CDR3 DNA sequence: TGTGCCAGCAGTCTGGACAGGCGCGATGGCTACACCTTC. Combining the CDR3 with reference TRBV5-4 and TRBJ1-2 gives the whole variable domain ETGVTQSPTHLIKTRGQQVTLRCSSQSGHNTVSWYQQALGQGPQFIFQYYREEENGRGNFPPRFSGLQFPNYSSELNVNALELDDSALYLCASSLDRRDGYTFGSGTRLTVV.

This clone was seen a single time. V gene TRBV2 combines with J gene TRBJ1-1; 12 bases map to TRBD1. The length of the CDR3 is 14 residues. Germline values: CDR1 SNHLY, CDR2 FYNNEI. Trimming took 7 bases from V and 7 from J; bases not matched to a gene: 7. The CDR3 DNA reads TGTGCCAGCAAAGGGAGGGACAGGGGGCGTGAAGCTTTCTTT. It encodes CASKGRDRGREAFF.

The rearrangement joins TRBV21-1 to TRBJ1-5; TRBD1 was called by the table and not checked on the DNA. TRBV21-1 is a pseudogene. The CDR3 totals 16 residues. The CDR3 loop reads CASSKVGTVSNQPQHF. The CDR3 nucleotides read TGTGCCAGCAGCAAAGTTGGGACAGTTAGCAATCAGCCCCAGCATTTT.

This clone came up once. V is TRBV7-3 and J is TRBJ2-3; TRBD2 agrees at 8 bases. V was pared by 5 bases and J by 9 bases, with 7 bases of the junction left unmatched. Germline V gives CDR1 SGHTA, CDR2 FQGTGA. The CDR3 totals 13 residues. The CDR3 region is CASSKAGVKTQYF. In nucleotides, the CDR3 is TGTGCCAGCAGCAAAGCGGGAGTGAAAACGCAGTATTTT.

The CDR3 loop reads CANAARIGEKLFF. For the CDR3, the DNA is TGTGCCAACGCCGCCAGGATCGGCGAAAAACTGTTTTTT. This chain connects TRBV12-3 or TRBV12-4 to TRBJ1-4; D ambiguous. Trimming removed 10 bases from V and 8 bases from J, with 17 bases in between. The CDR3 is 13 amino acids.

The chain employs TRBV30 and TRBJ2-3; D gene unclear. The CDR3 is 15 residues long. CDR1 GTSNPN and CDR2 SVGIG come from the germline V gene (reference sequence). V gave up 2 bases and J gave up 6 bases, with 18 bases separating them. DNA for the CDR3: TGTGCCTGGAGTTTCTCGCAGAAGCCGAGGGATACGCAGTATTTT. This codes for CAWSFSQKPRDTQYF.

The rearrangement uses TRBV11-1 and TRBJ1-1; D not resolved. CDR1 and CDR2 from the germline V gene are SGHAT and FQDESV (reference sequence). Trimming took 4 bases from V and 0 from J, leaving 9 bases between them. This CDR3 contains 14 residues. The CDR3 region has the DNA TGTGCCAGCAGCTCTCCCCCGGTGAACACTGAAGCTTTCTTT. This encodes CASSSPPVNTEAFF.